This TCR beta chain is from a study of brain metastases from non-small cell lung cancer. The CDR3 consists of 13 residues. Germline V CDR1 and CDR2: LNHDA, SQIVND (reference sequence). Generated by immunoSEQ multiplex PCR, the TCRdb table keeps only in-frame clones and is missing some. The data hold some 1,500 clones, with 86% observed a single time. The chain combines TRBV19 with TRBJ1-6; 7 nucleotides agree with TRBD1. Sequenced input: primary lung tumor tissue. The source is a donor over 35 with non-small cell lung cancer. The CDR3 DNA is TGTGCTGCTCAGGGGGCCTATAATTCACCCCTCCACTTT. Its translation: CAAQGAYNSPLHF.